These 27 T cell receptor beta chains came from one sample sequenced in a study of T cells expressing NK-cell markers (dated by TCRdb to the early 2020s). The protocol used for the library was 5' RACE. The data were produced on an Illumina HiSeq 2000. Through TCRdb reprocessing, the reads give one entry per CDR3 protein sequence; DNA is omitted. This sample's table has entries for over 350,000 distinct CDR3 sequences. Jointly, the top ten make up about 11% of the sample. Sequenced: blood T cells: a sorted CD56 or NKG2C T cell subset, CD4+ or CD8+ T cells, or bulk PBMC T cells (not recorded which). These receptors all come from a woman between 45 and 60 years old in good health. Donor details come from another sample of the same person, matched by shared clones.

The chain couples TRBV7-8 to TRBJ2-7; TCRdb names TRBD1, which stays unverified in the absence of DNA. The CDR3 spans 13 residues. Germline-derived CDR1 and CDR2 are SGHVS and FQNEAQ. CDR3 sequence reads: CASSAGTGYEQYF.

The chain employs TRBV5-1 and TRBJ2-2; lacking DNA, the TRBD2 call made by TCRdb goes unchecked. Germline V gene sequence: CDR1 SGHRS, CDR2 YFSETQ. This CDR3 has 19 amino acids. The CDR3 sequence is CASSLDRLRALTNTGELFF.

The chain carries TRBV20-1 and TRBJ2-5; TCRdb outputs TRBD1, but without DNA this stays unchecked. Germline V gene lookup returns CDR1 DFQATT and CDR2 SNEGSKA (reference sequence). The CDR3 consists of 16 residues. This chain's CDR3 is CSAAKAHTGGGETQYF.

This chain connects TRBV7-9 to TRBJ2-5. Germline-derived CDR1 and CDR2 are SEHNR and FQNEAQ (reference sequence). The CDR3 consists of 14 residues. The CDR3 here is CASSLEGWGETQYF.

The chain has TRBV12-3 or TRBV12-4 and TRBJ2-2. The CDR3 runs 12 residues. This CDR3 is CASSPRLGELFF.

V is TRBV4-2 and J is TRBJ1-2. This CDR3 has 14 amino acids. Per germline, CDR1 LGHNA and CDR2 YNFKEQ. CDR3 loop: CASSQRPDSIGYTF.

The rearrangement links TRBV5-1 to TRBJ2-2; TCRdb's D call, TRBD1, is unchecked because there is no DNA. CDR3 length: 18 amino acids. The V gene's germline CDR1 is SGHRS and CDR2 YFSETQ. The CDR3 loop is CASTLLGGLNPNTGELFF.

This CDR3 reads CASSLAPRRADTQYF. The chain combines TRBV7-9 with TRBJ2-3; TCRdb designates TRBD2, a call that cannot be tested without DNA. The V gene's germline CDR1 is SEHNR and CDR2 FQNEAQ (reference sequence). This CDR3 contains 15 residues.

This sequence joins TRBV9 and TRBJ2-2. The germline gives CDR1 SGDLS, CDR2 YYNGEE. The CDR3 totals 17 residues. The CDR3 sequence: CASSVFLGSGGTGELFF.

The gene calls are TRBV24-1 and TRBJ2-2; with no DNA, the TCRdb D assignment of TRBD1 cannot be verified. CDR1 is KGHDR and CDR2 is SFDVKD in the germline V gene. The length of the CDR3 is 16 residues. CDR3 loop: CATSDPTGANTGELFF.

This chain uses TRBV5-1 with TRBJ2-4; the TCRdb call, TRBD1, lacks DNA for checking. This CDR3 is 14 amino acids long. Germline CDR1 and CDR2: SGHRS and YFSETQ. This chain's CDR3 is CASSMAQGAGIQYF.

V usage is TRBV20-1 and J usage is TRBJ2-5. This CDR3 region has 14 residues. Germline values: CDR1 DFQATT, CDR2 SNEGSKA (reference sequence). The CDR3 protein is CSAPLSTYDETQYF.

This chain connects TRBV27 to TRBJ2-1; the TCRdb D gene call, TRBD2, has no DNA to confirm it. The CDR3 has 16 amino acids. The germline CDR1 and CDR2 sequences are MNHEY and SMNVEV (reference sequence). The CDR3 loop reads CASSSWTSRDNNEQFF.

This rearrangement joins TRBV5-1 to TRBJ2-5; TCRdb designates TRBD1, a call that cannot be tested without DNA. Germline values: CDR1 SGHRS, CDR2 YFSETQ. The CDR3 extends over 15 amino acids. The CDR3 spells CASSLAQQGAETQYF.

The genes are TRBV7-9 and TRBJ2-3; TCRdb's D call, TRBD2, is unchecked because there is no DNA. From germline, CDR1 is SEHNR and CDR2 FQNEAQ (reference sequence). CDR3 length: 21 amino acids. The CDR3 spells CASSPAPLAGGPFQLTDTQYF.

The V call is TRBV24-1, the J call TRBJ2-1; TCRdb returns TRBD2, unconfirmable since there is no DNA. The CDR3 covers 16 residues. Germline-derived CDR1 and CDR2 are KGHDR and SFDVKD. The CDR3 here is CATSDNSGRLRNEQFF.

The CDR3 is CASRLGLAGSYEQYF. The genes are TRBV3-1 and TRBJ2-7; the TRBD2 assignment by TCRdb is unverifiable without DNA. This CDR3 comprises 15 residues. Per germline, CDR1 LGHDT and CDR2 YNNKEL (reference sequence).

The chain has TRBV9 and TRBJ2-1; the TCRdb call, TRBD2, lacks DNA for checking. The CDR3 runs 13 residues. Germline CDR1 SGDLS, CDR2 YYNGEE. The CDR3 is CASSVDLANEQFF. Full variable domain (remainder filled in from reference TRBV9 and TRBJ2-1): DSGVTQTPKHLITATGQRVTLRCSPRSGDLSVYWYQQSLDQGLQFLIQYYNGEERAKGNILERFSAQQFPDLHSELNLSSLELGDSALYFCASSVDLANEQFFGPGTRLTVL.

The V and J genes are TRBV5-1 and TRBJ2-1; TCRdb names TRBD2, which stays unverified in the absence of DNA. This CDR3 has 15 residues. CDR1 and CDR2 from the germline V gene are SGHRS and YFSETQ. The CDR3 is CASSPTSGSMDEQFF.

CDR3 residues: CAISFDSRADTQYF. The chain uses TRBV10-3 and TRBJ2-3. The CDR3 length is 14 residues. Germline V lookup: CDR1 ENHRY, CDR2 SYGVKD.

V usage is TRBV12-3 or TRBV12-4 and J usage is TRBJ2-2; the D gene TCRdb calls, TRBD2, cannot be checked with no DNA. This CDR3 has 17 residues. CDR3 residues: CASSLAGPGRRTGELFF.

This chain uses TRBV7-9 with TRBJ2-1. CDR1 and CDR2 (germline): SEHNR, FQNEAQ (reference sequence). The CDR3 runs to 14 residues. CDR3 region: CASQGEDSNNEQFF.

This sequence joins TRBV4-2 and TRBJ2-5; the D call of TRBD2 rests on TCRdb alone, since no DNA is present to check it. The V gene's germline CDR1 is LGHNA and CDR2 YNFKEQ. The CDR3 spans 19 residues. CDR3 amino acids: CASSQDQAMGLAGGETQYF.

The chain employs TRBV5-1 and TRBJ2-3. Germline V lookup: CDR1 SGHRS, CDR2 YFSETQ. The CDR3 totals 13 residues. The CDR3 is CASSLLALDTQYF.

The chain combines TRBV3-1 with TRBJ2-5; TCRdb returns TRBD2, unconfirmable since there is no DNA. The CDR3 covers 16 residues. Germline values: CDR1 LGHDT, CDR2 YNNKEL (reference sequence). Here the CDR3 reads CASSQDLAGAQETQYF.

The genes are TRBV7-2 and TRBJ2-2; TCRdb picks TRBD1, but there is no DNA to check that call. This CDR3 has 16 amino acids. Germline V CDR1 and CDR2: SGHTA, FQGNSA. CDR3 loop: CASSLVPGPYTGELFF. Based on the CDR3 plus reference TRBV7-2 and TRBJ2-2, the full variable domain is GAGVSQSPSNKVTEKGKDVELRCDPISGHTALYWYRQSLGQGLEFLIYFQGNSAPDKSGLPSDRFSAERTGGSVSTLTIQRTQQEDSAVYLCASSLVPGPYTGELFFGEGSRLTVL.

This chain links TRBV6-1 with TRBJ2-7. The CDR3 runs to 15 residues. CDR1 and CDR2 (germline): MNHNS, SASEGT. The CDR3 here is CASSEFSTFSYEQYF.